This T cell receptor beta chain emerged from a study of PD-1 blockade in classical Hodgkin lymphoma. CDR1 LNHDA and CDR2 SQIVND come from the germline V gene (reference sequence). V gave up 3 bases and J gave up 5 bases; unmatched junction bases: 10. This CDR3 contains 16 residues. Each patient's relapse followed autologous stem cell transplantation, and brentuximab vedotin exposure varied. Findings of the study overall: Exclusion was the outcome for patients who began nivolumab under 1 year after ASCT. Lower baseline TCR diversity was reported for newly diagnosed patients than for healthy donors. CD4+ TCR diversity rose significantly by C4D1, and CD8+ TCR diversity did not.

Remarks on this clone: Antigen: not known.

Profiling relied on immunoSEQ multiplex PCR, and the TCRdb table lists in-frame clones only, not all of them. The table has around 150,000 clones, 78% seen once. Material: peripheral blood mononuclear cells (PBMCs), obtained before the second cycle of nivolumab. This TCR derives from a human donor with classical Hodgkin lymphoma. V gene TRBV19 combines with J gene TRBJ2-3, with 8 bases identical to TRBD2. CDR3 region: CASSIRTSSGGDTQYF. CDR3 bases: TGTGCCAGTAGTATTCGGACTAGCTCAGGCGGAGATACGCAGTATTTT.